The 10 T cell receptor beta chains given below trace back to one sample, sequenced in a study of shared clonotypes between healthy human individuals. This table comes from immunoSEQ multiplex PCR, and its TCRdb copy is limited to in-frame clones, with some not included. The sample holds 2 million to 2.5 million clones, more than 90% seen once. The sample consisted of naive CD4+ T cells sorted from blood. Specified subset: CD45RA+ positively selected. The receptor set was obtained from a man aged 18 to 35 in good health.

The chain uses TRBV18 and TRBJ1-1; D gene unclear. The CDR3 has 14 amino acids. Germline V gene lookup returns CDR1 KGHSH and CDR2 LQKENI. The V end lost 2 bases, the J end lost 7 bases, and 14 bases lay between the germline ends. The CDR3 DNA follows: TGTGCCAGCTCACCAGCCGACTTGGGTGGTGAAGCTTTCTTT. Amino acids: CASSPADLGGEAFF. The full variable domain, in which reference TRBV18 and TRBJ1-1 provide the parts outside the CDR3, is NAGVMQNPRHLVRRRGQEARLRCSPMKGHSHVYWYRQLPEEGLKFMVYLQKENIIDESGMPKERFSAEFPKEGPSILRIQQVVRGDSAAYFCASSPADLGGEAFFGQGTRLTVV.

The genes are TRBV19 and TRBJ1-2; TRBD1 matches at 9 bases. Germline CDR1 and CDR2: LNHDA and SQIVND (reference sequence). The trim removed 5 bases at V and 5 bases at J, leaving 6 bases unmatched. The length of the CDR3 is 14 residues. In nucleotides, the CDR3 is TGTGCCAGTAGTGGCGGACAGGGGCCTTATGGCTACACCTTC. Translating it yields CASSGGQGPYGYTF.

This clone has only one observation. The chain combines TRBV28 with TRBJ1-2; D gene uncertain. There are 14 residues in the CDR3. Germline CDR1 reads MDHEN; CDR2 reads SYDVKM. V was clipped by 3 bases and J by 3 bases, with 11 bases between them. The CDR3 nucleotides are TGTGCCAGCAGTTTCAGGCGAGGGTACTATGGCTACACCTTC. This sequence encodes CASSFRRGYYGYTF.

This chain uses TRBV2 with TRBJ1-1; a weak D match, TRBD1 (6 bases). The CDR3 is 17 amino acids. Per germline, CDR1 SNHLY and CDR2 FYNNEI. The V end lost 6 bases, the J end lost 6 bases, and 26 bases lay between the germline ends. CDR3 sequence: CASSRKAGEGKRAEAFF. Here the CDR3 DNA reads TGTGCCAGCAGCCGCAAGGCAGGGGAAGGTAAGAGGGCTGAAGCTTTCTTT.

The chain links TRBV30 to TRBJ1-4, with 8 bases fitting TRBD1. The germline V gene has CDR1 GTSNPN and CDR2 SVGIG (reference sequence). The CDR3 totals 12 residues. J was trimmed by 8 bases and V by 4 bases; bases with no gene match: 3. The CDR3, as DNA: TGTGCCTGGACTCAGGGGGCAGAAAAACTGTTTTTT. As protein: CAWTQGAEKLFF.

A single count supports this clone. V usage is TRBV6-6 and J usage is TRBJ1-4; D ambiguous. This CDR3 contains 14 residues. Between the trimmed V and J ends, which lost 4 bases and 0 bases, there was a span of 6 bases. Germline CDR1 is MNHNY and CDR2 is SVGAGI (reference sequence). In DNA, the CDR3 is TGTGCCAGCAGTTTAGGGACAACTAATGAAAAACTGTTTTTT. It is translated as CASSLGTTNEKLFF.

The chain employs TRBV19 and TRBJ2-7, with a tentative D call TRBD2 (5 bases). This CDR3 has 15 residues. Germline V gene data show CDR1 as LNHDA and CDR2 as SQIVND (reference sequence). With 6 bases removed from V and 0 bases from J, the gap between germline ends came to 15 bases. The CDR3 bases are TGTGCCAGTAGCCACGGAGGAGAGTCCTCCTACGAGCAGTACTTC. Encoded protein: CASSHGGESSYEQYF.

V usage is TRBV28 and J usage is TRBJ2-5; TRBD2 agrees at 11 bases. The CDR3 is made up of 16 amino acids. Germline lookup yields CDR1 MDHEN and CDR2 SYDVKM. Trimming removed 3 bases from V and 2 bases from J; junction bases left unmatched: 5. CDR3 loop: CASSLIAGGTQETQYF. The DNA of the CDR3 is TGTGCCAGCAGTTTGATAGCGGGGGGGACACAAGAGACCCAGTACTTC.

V and J are TRBV5-1 and TRBJ1-4; a possible D gene is TRBD1 (6 bases). The CDR3 extends over 18 amino acids. Germline V gene sequence: CDR1 SGHRS, CDR2 YFSETQ. The V gene lost 4 bases and the J gene lost 0 bases, with 19 bases spanning the gap. Written as DNA, the CDR3 is TGCGCCAGCAGCCGGGGAAGTAAACAGGGTACAACTAATGAAAAACTGTTTTTT. Protein sequence: CASSRGSKQGTTNEKLFF.

The gene calls are TRBV11-3 and TRBJ1-1; a possible D gene is TRBD1 (6 bases). The CDR3 totals 13 residues. Looked up from germline, CDR1 is SGHNT and CDR2 is YENEEA. V dropped 1 base and J dropped 10 bases, with 13 bases sitting between them. The DNA for the CDR3 is TGTGCCAGCAGCTTAGCTCACAGGGAAACAGCTTTCTTT. Translating gives CASSLAHRETAFF.